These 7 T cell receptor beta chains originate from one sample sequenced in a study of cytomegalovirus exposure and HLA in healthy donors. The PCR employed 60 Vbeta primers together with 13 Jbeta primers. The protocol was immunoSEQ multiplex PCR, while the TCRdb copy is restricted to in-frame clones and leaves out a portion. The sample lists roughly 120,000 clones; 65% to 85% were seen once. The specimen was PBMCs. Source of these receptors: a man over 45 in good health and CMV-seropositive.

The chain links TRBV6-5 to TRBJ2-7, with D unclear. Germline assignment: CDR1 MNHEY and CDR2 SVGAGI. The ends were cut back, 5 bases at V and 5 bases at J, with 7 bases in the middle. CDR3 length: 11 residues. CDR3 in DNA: TGTGCCAGCAGTCAATCCCACGAGCAGTACTTC. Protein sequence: CASSQSHEQYF.

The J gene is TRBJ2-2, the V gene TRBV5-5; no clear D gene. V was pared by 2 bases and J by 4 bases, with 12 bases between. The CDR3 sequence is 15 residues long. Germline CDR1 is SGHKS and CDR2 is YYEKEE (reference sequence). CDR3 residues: CASSLGQVGTGELFF. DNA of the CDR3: TGTGCCAGCAGCTTAGGCCAGGTTGGCACCGGGGAGCTGTTTTTT. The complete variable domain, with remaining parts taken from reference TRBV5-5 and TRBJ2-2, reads DAGVTQSPTHLIKTRGQQVTLRCSPISGHKSVSWYQQVLGQGPQFIFQYYEKEERGRGNFPDRFSARQFPNYSSELNVNALLLGDSALYLCASSLGQVGTGELFFGEGSRLTVL.

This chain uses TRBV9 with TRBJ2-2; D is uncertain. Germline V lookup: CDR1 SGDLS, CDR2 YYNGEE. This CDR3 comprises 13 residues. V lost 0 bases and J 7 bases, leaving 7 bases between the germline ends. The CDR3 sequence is CASSVASYGELFF. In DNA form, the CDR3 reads TGTGCCAGCAGCGTAGCCTCGTACGGGGAGCTGTTTTTT.

The CDR3 DNA follows: TGTGCCAGCAGCCCGGGACAGAAGCCTTACGAGCAGTACTTC. It encodes CASSPGQKPYEQYF. The V and J genes are TRBV7-2 and TRBJ2-7; 7 bases map to TRBD1. Germline assignment: CDR1 SGHTA and CDR2 FQGNSA. V shed 5 bases, J shed 4 bases, and the junction held 8 bases outside the gene matches. The CDR3 loop spans 14 amino acids.

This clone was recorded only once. CDR3 DNA sequence: TGTGCCAGCAGCTCCCGGGACTTGCTGAACACCGGGGAGCTGTTTTTT. Encoded protein: CASSSRDLLNTGELFF. This sequence joins TRBV7-6 and TRBJ2-2; D perhaps matches TRBD2 (6 bases). From germline, CDR1 is SGHVS and CDR2 FNYEAQ. CDR3 size: 16 residues. V lost 4 bases and J 1 base, leaving 13 bases between the germline ends.

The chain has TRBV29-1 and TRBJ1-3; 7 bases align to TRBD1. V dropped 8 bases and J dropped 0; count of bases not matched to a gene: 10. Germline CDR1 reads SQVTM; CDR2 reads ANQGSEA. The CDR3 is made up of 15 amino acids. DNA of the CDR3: TGCAGCACCGTGGGGACAGTGGACTCTGGAAACACCATATATTTT. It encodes CSTVGTVDSGNTIYF.

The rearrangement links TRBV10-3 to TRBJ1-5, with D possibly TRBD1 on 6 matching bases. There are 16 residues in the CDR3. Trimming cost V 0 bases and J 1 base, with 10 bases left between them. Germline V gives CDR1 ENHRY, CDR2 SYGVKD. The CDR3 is CAISESRGASNQPQHF. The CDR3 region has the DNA TGTGCCATCAGTGAGTCACGGGGGGCGAGCAATCAGCCCCAGCATTTT.